This T cell receptor (beta chain) was sequenced during a study of blood T cells in healthy people across ages. Primed by a sample-barcoded 5' primer and a J-beta primer mix, a second PCR proceeded for 7 to 11 cycles. TCRdb re-analysed the 5' RACE reads in MiXCR, keeping a single row per CDR3 protein. The sample lists about 830,000 distinct CDR3 sequences, 55% to 75% occurring once. This CDR3 has 15 residues. V dropped 6 bases and J dropped 10 bases, with 22 bases sitting between them. Germline V lookup: CDR1 MNHNS, CDR2 SASEGT. Material for sequencing was blood. The origin of this receptor is a man aged 25-40 years in good health. V is TRBV6-1 and J is TRBJ2-1; no clear D. The CDR3 sequence is CASSPPGGVTAEQFF. The DNA of the CDR3 is TGTGCCAGCAGCCCACCTGGTGGGGTTACGGCGGAGCAGTTCTTC.